This T cell receptor (beta chain) was identified during a study of OX40 agonist ivuxolimab in advanced cancers. Across the whole study: The study reported partial responses in three patients: one hepatocellular carcinoma, two cutaneous melanoma.

Data came from immunoSEQ multiplex PCR; TCRdb stores just in-frame clones and leaves some out. The repertoire consists of roughly 83,000 clones, with roughly 84% occurring once and the leading ten covering around 6.6%. The clonotype was recovered from an adult with an advanced solid tumor such as melanoma, head and neck, liver or kidney cancer. The sequenced sample was CD4+ or CD8+ T cells sorted from blood, obtained in a trial of the OX40 agonist ivuxolimab.

CDR3 in amino acids: CSVERTGDGYTF. The CDR3 nucleotides are TGCAGCGTCGAAAGGACAGGGGATGGCTACACCTTC. V is TRBV29-1 and J is TRBJ1-2, with 9 positions matching TRBD1. CDR1 SQVTM and CDR2 ANQGSEA come from the germline V gene. The CDR3 is made up of 12 amino acids. With V trimmed by 6 bases and J by 6 bases, 5 bases remained unmatched.